What follows is one T cell receptor (beta chain) and its context. In germline, CDR1 is SEHNR, CDR2 FQNEAQ (reference sequence). The J segment lost 5 bases and the V segment lost 1 base, leaving 3 bases of the junction unmatched. CDR3 size: 16 residues. This sample is part of a study of blood T cell repertoires in COVID-19. As for the study in general: Sample material is recorded as cDNA or gDNA derived from T cells, B-cell-depleted T cells, or PBMCs.

Generated by immunoSEQ multiplex PCR, the TCRdb table keeps only in-frame clones and is missing some. This table has some 100,000 clones, 88% appearing once. The origin of this receptor is a woman between 55 and 75 years old with acute or convalescent COVID-19. What was sequenced was peripheral blood. The gene calls are TRBV7-9 and TRBJ2-1, with 12 bases lining up with TRBD2. CDR3: CASSLVGLAGHNEQFF. CDR3 coding DNA: TGTGCCAGCAGCTTAGTAGGACTAGCGGGGCACAATGAGCAGTTCTTC.